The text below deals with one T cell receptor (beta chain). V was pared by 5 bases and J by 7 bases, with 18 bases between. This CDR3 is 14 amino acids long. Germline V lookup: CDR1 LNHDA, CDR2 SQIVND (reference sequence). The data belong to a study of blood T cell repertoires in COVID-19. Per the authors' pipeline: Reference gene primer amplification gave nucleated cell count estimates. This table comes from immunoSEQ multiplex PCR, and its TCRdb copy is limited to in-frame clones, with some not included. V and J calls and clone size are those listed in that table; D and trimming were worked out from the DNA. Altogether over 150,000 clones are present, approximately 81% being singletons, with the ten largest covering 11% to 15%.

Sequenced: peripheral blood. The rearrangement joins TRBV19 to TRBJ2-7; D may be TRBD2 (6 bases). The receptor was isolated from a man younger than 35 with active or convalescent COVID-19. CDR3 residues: CASSGHRGTGEQYF. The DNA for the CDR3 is TGTGCCAGTAGTGGCCACCGCGGGACGGGAGAGCAGTACTTC.